This record looks at one T cell receptor beta chain sequence and its context. Antigen specificity is unknown. Primers: 60 Vbeta forward and 13 Jbeta reverse. The repertoire was sequenced with immunoSEQ multiplex PCR; TCRdb's copy has only in-frame clones and lacks some. The sample records roughly 51,000 clones, roughly four fifths being singletons. The germline CDR1 and CDR2 sequences are MNHEY and SMNVEV (reference sequence). The CDR3 runs 12 residues. Between the trimmed V and J ends, which lost 5 bases and 4 bases, there was a span of 7 bases. The data were taken from a study of cytomegalovirus exposure and HLA in healthy donors. Study observations and caveats: A further, later analysis showed that HLA-associated TCR beta chains (compared with equally common others) were more clonally expanded.

The sequencing input was PBMCs. This clonotype was sampled from a boy aged 5 to 17 in good health and CMV-seropositive. The V gene is TRBV27, the J gene TRBJ2-3; D not resolved. DNA of the CDR3: TGTGCCAGCAGTATCCCGTCAGATACGCAGTATTTT. This sequence encodes CASSIPSDTQYF.